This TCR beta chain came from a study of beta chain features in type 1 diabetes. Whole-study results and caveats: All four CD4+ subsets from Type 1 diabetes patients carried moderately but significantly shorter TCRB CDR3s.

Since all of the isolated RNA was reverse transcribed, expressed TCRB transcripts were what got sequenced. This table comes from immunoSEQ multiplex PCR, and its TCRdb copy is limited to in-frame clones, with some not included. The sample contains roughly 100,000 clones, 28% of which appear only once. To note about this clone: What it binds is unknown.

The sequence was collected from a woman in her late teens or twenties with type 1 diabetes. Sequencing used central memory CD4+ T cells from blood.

CDR3 sequence: CASSIRAAKNIQYF. The CDR3 DNA reads TGTGCCAGCAGCATCAGGGCGGCCAAAAACATTCAGTACTTC. J is TRBJ2-4 and V is TRBV5-4; D may be TRBD1 (5 bases). The CDR3 loop spans 14 amino acids. Trimming removed 4 bases at V and 1 base at J, with 9 bases between. Germline CDR1 is SGHNT and CDR2 is YYREEE (reference sequence). The whole variable domain, filled in from reference TRBV5-4 and TRBJ2-4, reads ETGVTQSPTHLIKTRGQQVTLRCSSQSGHNTVSWYQQALGQGPQFIFQYYREEENGRGNFPPRFSGLQFPNYSSELNVNALELDDSALYLCASSIRAAKNIQYFGAGTRLSVL.